Each of the 30 T cell receptor beta chains below was sequenced from the same sample in a study of blood T cell repertoires in COVID-19. Libraries were prepared by immunoSEQ multiplex PCR; TCRdb keeps only in-frame clonotypes and omits some of them. The table shows roughly 230,000 clones, with roughly 84% occurring only once. Sequencing input: PBMCs or T cells enriched from blood (not recorded which). The origin of the receptors is a woman aged 45-65 years who had been exposed to COVID-19.

The chain links TRBV9 to TRBJ2-6; no firm D call. Germline CDR1 SGDLS, CDR2 YYNGEE. V was trimmed by 2 bases and J by 3 bases, leaving 9 bases between them. The CDR3 is 15 residues long. In DNA form, the CDR3 reads TGTGCCAGCAGCGTTAGGCTAGGTGGGGCCAACGTCCTGACTTTC. Protein sequence: CASSVRLGGANVLTF.

This chain joins TRBV24-1 and TRBJ1-1; 7 nucleotides agree with TRBD1. The trim removed 2 bases at V and 4 bases at J, leaving 6 bases unmatched. Per germline, CDR1 KGHDR and CDR2 SFDVKD. The CDR3 consists of 15 residues. The CDR3 spells CATSDSRQGVTEAFF. CDR3 nucleotides: TGTGCCACCAGTGATTCTAGACAGGGCGTCACTGAAGCTTTCTTT.

The CDR3 nucleotides are TGTGCCAGCAGCGGCCAGATGAACACTGAAGCTTTCTTT. It encodes CASSGQMNTEAFF. The gene calls are TRBV9 and TRBJ1-1; unclear D gene. CDR1 SGDLS and CDR2 YYNGEE come from the germline V gene. Trimming left V 3 bases short and J 0 bases short, with 6 bases between. The CDR3 contains 13 residues.

This sequence joins TRBV7-2 and TRBJ2-7; tentative D call: TRBD2 (7 bases). V lost 5 bases and J 6 bases, leaving 23 bases between the germline ends. Germline V gene data show CDR1 as SGHTA and CDR2 as FQGNSA. The CDR3 is 16 residues long. The CDR3 DNA follows: TGTGCCAGCAGCATGTTCTCCGGAGTGAGGGGGGGCGAGCAGTACTTC. Translation gives CASSMFSGVRGGEQYF.

This sequence joins TRBV10-3 and TRBJ1-1; D is ambiguous. CDR1 and CDR2 (germline): ENHRY, SYGVKD. Trimming shortened V by 0 bases and J by 1 base, and 9 bases separated the two germline ends. The length of the CDR3 is 15 residues. CDR3 protein: CAISESWGGNTEAFF. In nucleotides, the CDR3 is TGTGCCATCAGTGAGTCCTGGGGAGGGAACACTGAAGCTTTCTTT.

This clone has more than one count but fewer than ten. The chain links TRBV7-2 to TRBJ1-1; maybe TRBD1 (5 bases). V lost 0 bases and J lost 4, with 15 bases in between. This CDR3 is 16 amino acids long. Germline lookup yields CDR1 SGHTA and CDR2 FQGNSA. The CDR3 reads CASSLAITGGGTEAFF. The CDR3 region has the DNA TGTGCCAGCAGCTTAGCTATAACAGGCGGGGGCACTGAAGCTTTCTTT.

The V call is TRBV9, the J call TRBJ2-2; D possibly corresponds to TRBD2 (5 bases). Germline V gene lookup returns CDR1 SGDLS and CDR2 YYNGEE. The CDR3 covers 16 residues. Trimming stripped 0 bases from V and 4 bases from J, with 13 bases between. The chain's CDR3 is CASSVGALAPTGELFF. For the CDR3, the DNA is TGTGCCAGCAGCGTAGGGGCTCTAGCCCCCACCGGGGAGCTGTTTTTT.

This rearrangement joins TRBV13 to TRBJ2-1, with a possible D match to TRBD1 (5 bases). Trimming took off 5 bases at V and 9 bases at J, with 11 bases between the two ends. The CDR3 runs 12 residues. Looked up from germline, CDR1 is PRHDT and CDR2 is FYEKMQ (reference sequence). CDR3 region: CASSLRTFEQFF. The CDR3 bases are TGTGCCAGCAGCCTGCGGACATTTGAGCAGTTCTTC.

V is TRBV18 and J is TRBJ2-1; 9 positions agree with TRBD1. The trim removed 4 bases at V and 8 bases at J, leaving 3 bases unmatched. Looked up from germline, CDR1 is KGHSH and CDR2 is LQKENI. This CDR3 has 13 residues. CDR3 in amino acids: CASSLDRGDEQFF. CDR3 nucleotides: TGTGCCAGCTCACTCGACAGGGGGGATGAGCAGTTCTTC.

This clone appeared once. The chain recombines TRBV28 with TRBJ1-1, with 8 bases that match TRBD1. Trimming took 8 bases from V and 3 from J; bases not matched to a gene: 5. This CDR3 has 13 amino acids. Germline V CDR1 and CDR2: MDHEN, SYDVKM. The CDR3, as DNA: TGTGCCAGCTTTCAGGGGGCGCACACTGAAGCTTTCTTT. Protein product: CASFQGAHTEAFF.

This rearrangement joins TRBV29-1 to TRBJ2-1; 8 bases are shared with TRBD2. CDR1 is SQVTM, CDR2 ANQGSEA, per germline. V shed 0 bases, J shed 4 bases, and the junction held 11 bases outside the gene matches. The CDR3 loop spans 17 amino acids. The CDR3 sequence: CSVEDQPSGGLYNEQFF. CDR3 coding DNA: TGCAGCGTTGAAGATCAGCCGAGCGGGGGACTATACAATGAGCAGTTCTTC.

V and J are TRBV19 and TRBJ1-2; no reliable D call. Per germline, CDR1 LNHDA and CDR2 SQIVND (reference sequence). Between the trimmed V and J ends, which lost 9 bases and 8 bases, there was a span of 16 bases. The CDR3 is made up of 12 amino acids. The CDR3 DNA follows: TGTGCCAGCTATGGCGGGATCGGCGGCTACACCTTC. Its translation: CASYGGIGGYTF.

The V gene is TRBV3-1 (or the pseudogene TRBV3-2), the J gene TRBJ2-2; D gene ambiguous. This CDR3 region has 15 residues. Germline values: CDR1 LGHDT, CDR2 YNNKEL (reference sequence). V lost 0 bases and J 7 bases, leaving 12 bases between the germline ends. The CDR3 region is CASSQEMIRVGELFF. The CDR3 DNA reads as TGTGCCAGCAGCCAAGAGATGATTCGGGTCGGGGAGCTGTTTTTT.

The V gene is TRBV6-5, the J gene TRBJ2-1; TRBD1 matches 8 bases. CDR1 and CDR2 from the germline V gene are MNHEY and SVGAGI. The ends lost 5 bases at V and 7 bases at J; junction bases unmatched: 10. This CDR3 region has 15 residues. For the CDR3, the DNA is TGTGCCAGCAGTCGCCTAGGAGGGACAGGTAATGAGCAGTTCTTC. The encoded protein is CASSRLGGTGNEQFF.

The chain uses TRBV7-6 and TRBJ2-2; D is possibly TRBD1 (6 bases). The ends were cut back, 5 bases at V and 1 base at J, with 11 bases in the middle. CDR3 length: 15 residues. Per germline, CDR1 SGHVS and CDR2 FNYEAQ. CDR3 DNA sequence: TGTGCCAGCAGCACGCCGGACAGGAACACCGGGGAGCTGTTTTTT. It specifies CASSTPDRNTGELFF. Drawing the rest from reference TRBV7-6 and TRBJ2-2, the complete variable domain is GAGVSQSPRYKVTKRGQDVALRCDPISGHVSLYWYRQALGQGPEFLTYFNYEAQQDKSGLPNDRFSAERPEGSISTLTIQRTEQRDSAMYRCASSTPDRNTGELFFGEGSRLTVL.

The genes are TRBV19 and TRBJ2-3; weak D call: TRBD2 (6 bases). The CDR3 extends over 16 amino acids. Germline CDR1 and CDR2: LNHDA and SQIVND (reference sequence). V lost 4 bases and J lost 4, with 18 bases in between. The CDR3 nucleotides are TGTGCCAGTAGTACCCGGAACGGGGGTGGGGCAGATACGCAGTATTTT. Translation gives CASSTRNGGGADTQYF. The full variable domain, its missing parts supplied by reference TRBV19 and TRBJ2-3, is DGGITQSPKYLFRKEGQNVTLSCEQNLNHDAMYWYRQDPGQGLRLIYYSQIVNDFQKGDIAEGYSVSREKKESFPLTVTSAQKNPTAFYLCASSTRNGGGADTQYFGPGTRLTVL.

This chain connects TRBV2 to TRBJ2-3; 9 positions agree with TRBD2. Looked up from germline, CDR1 is SNHLY and CDR2 is FYNNEI. This CDR3 is 16 amino acids long. V was clipped by 6 bases and J by 2 bases; unmatched bases: 9. CDR3 DNA sequence: TGTGCCAGCAGCCTAGAAAGCGGGGGGACCACAGATACGCAGTATTTT. Translating gives CASSLESGGTTDTQYF.

The DNA of the CDR3 is TGTGCCAGCAGCTCGGGACAGACAAACACCGGGGAGCTGTTTTTT. It yields the protein CASSSGQTNTGELFF. The chain is built from TRBV11-2 and TRBJ2-2, with 7 bases matching TRBD1. The CDR3 sequence is 15 residues long. Trimming at V came to 4 bases and at J to 2 bases, leaving 4 bases not matched to a gene. CDR1 is SGHAT, CDR2 FQNNGV, per germline.

This clone was detected only a few times. The chain employs TRBV19 and TRBJ1-5, with a tentative D call TRBD1 (5 bases). The germline CDR1 and CDR2 sequences are LNHDA and SQIVND (reference sequence). V lost 7 bases, J lost 4 bases, and 11 bases lay in between. CDR3 length: 13 amino acids. The CDR3 loop reads CASNRYLNQPQHF. In DNA, the CDR3 is TGTGCCAGTAACAGGTATTTAAATCAGCCCCAGCATTTT.

The chain is built from TRBV6-1 and TRBJ1-2; 8 bases fit TRBD1. The CDR3 length is 14 residues. Trimming cost V 1 base and J 3 bases; bases outside gene matches: 1. Germline V gene lookup returns CDR1 MNHNS and CDR2 SASEGT. The CDR3 DNA is TGTGCCAGCAGTGAAGGGACAGGGTACTATGGCTACACCTTC. Protein: CASSEGTGYYGYTF.

This sequence joins TRBV4-1 and TRBJ1-1; D is possibly TRBD1 (6 bases). CDR1 is MGHRA and CDR2 is YSYEKL in the germline V gene. V lost 0 bases to trimming and J lost 3 bases, with 14 bases between them. The CDR3 consists of 16 residues. The CDR3 bases are TGCGCCAGCAGCCAAGAAGCAGGGGCAGAAGACACTGAAGCTTTCTTT. Amino acid sequence: CASSQEAGAEDTEAFF.

The J gene is TRBJ2-2, the V gene TRBV5-4; tentative D call: TRBD1 (5 bases). CDR1 and CDR2 (germline): SGHNT, YYREEE (reference sequence). The CDR3 contains 16 residues. V lost 0 bases to trimming and J lost 2 bases, with 11 bases between them. CDR3 in DNA: TGTGCCAGCAGCTTGGGGTGGGGCTCAAACACCGGGGAGCTGTTTTTT. Translated, it gives CASSLGWGSNTGELFF.

This chain connects TRBV27 to TRBJ1-1; a weak D match, TRBD1 (5 bases). The length of the CDR3 is 15 residues. Germline lookup yields CDR1 MNHEY and CDR2 SMNVEV (reference sequence). Trimming pared 5 bases from V and 1 base from J, leaving 14 bases between. Written as DNA, the CDR3 is TGTGCCAGCAGTCCCCTCCCTGGGGCGAACACTGAAGCTTTCTTT. It yields the protein CASSPLPGANTEAFF.

The chain recombines TRBV28 with TRBJ2-4; TRBD1 is a possible D gene (6 bases). Trimming pared 6 bases from V and 0 bases from J, leaving 18 bases between. This CDR3 is built from 17 residues. CDR1 MDHEN and CDR2 SYDVKM come from the germline V gene. The CDR3 loop is CASSPRGQPLAKNIQYF. CDR3 sequence (DNA): TGTGCCAGCAGCCCGAGAGGACAGCCCCTAGCCAAAAACATTCAGTACTTC.

In this sample, this clone turned up a few times. The V and J genes are TRBV6-1 and TRBJ1-3; D possibly corresponds to TRBD1 (5 bases). This CDR3 is built from 18 residues. V was cut by 1 base and J by 4 bases, with 20 bases left in between. Looked up from germline, CDR1 is MNHNS and CDR2 is SASEGT. CDR3 amino acids: CASSEVVSGLLLGNTIYF. The CDR3 DNA is TGTGCCAGCAGTGAAGTCGTGTCGGGACTCCTGCTCGGAAACACCATATATTTT.

The J gene is TRBJ1-1, the V gene TRBV28; D unresolved. In germline, CDR1 is MDHEN, CDR2 SYDVKM. CDR3 length: 13 amino acids. The ends were cut back, 8 bases at V and 2 bases at J, with 12 bases in the middle. The CDR3 protein is CASGRRENTEAFF. The CDR3 DNA reads as TGTGCCAGCGGGAGAAGGGAAAACACTGAAGCTTTCTTT.

CDR3 nucleotides: TGTGCCAGCAGCCCCCGAACTCAGAGCCCTAGGGGCTACACCTTC. Its translation is CASSPRTQSPRGYTF. The genes are TRBV6-5 and TRBJ1-2, with D hard to call. V dropped 6 bases and J dropped 8 bases, with 22 bases sitting between them. The length of the CDR3 is 15 residues. Germline CDR1 MNHEY, CDR2 SVGAGI.

The chain has TRBV19 and TRBJ1-1; D remains unclear. This CDR3 spans 14 amino acids. V shed 4 bases and J shed 5 bases, with 14 bases lying between them. Germline V gene lookup returns CDR1 LNHDA and CDR2 SQIVND (reference sequence). CDR3 in amino acids: CASSTRAGGTEAFF. CDR3 DNA: TGTGCCAGTAGTACTCGGGCAGGAGGGACTGAAGCTTTCTTT.

V usage is TRBV28 and J usage is TRBJ1-2; no reliable D call. Germline V CDR1 and CDR2: MDHEN, SYDVKM. This CDR3 has 15 amino acids. V was shortened by 6 bases and J by 8 bases, with 22 bases between the two germline ends. CDR3: CASRDSFGRSEGYTF. The DNA for the CDR3 is TGTGCCAGCAGGGACTCATTTGGACGTTCAGAGGGCTACACCTTC.

This chain joins TRBV19 and TRBJ2-3, with D possibly matching TRBD1 (8 bases). V lost 5 bases, J lost 7 bases, and 19 bases lay in between. The CDR3 sequence is 15 residues long. CDR1 LNHDA and CDR2 SQIVND come from the germline V gene (reference sequence). The CDR3 loop reads CASSPGRDRSHTQYF. The DNA for the CDR3 is TGTGCCAGTAGTCCGGGGAGGGACAGGTCCCATACGCAGTATTTT.